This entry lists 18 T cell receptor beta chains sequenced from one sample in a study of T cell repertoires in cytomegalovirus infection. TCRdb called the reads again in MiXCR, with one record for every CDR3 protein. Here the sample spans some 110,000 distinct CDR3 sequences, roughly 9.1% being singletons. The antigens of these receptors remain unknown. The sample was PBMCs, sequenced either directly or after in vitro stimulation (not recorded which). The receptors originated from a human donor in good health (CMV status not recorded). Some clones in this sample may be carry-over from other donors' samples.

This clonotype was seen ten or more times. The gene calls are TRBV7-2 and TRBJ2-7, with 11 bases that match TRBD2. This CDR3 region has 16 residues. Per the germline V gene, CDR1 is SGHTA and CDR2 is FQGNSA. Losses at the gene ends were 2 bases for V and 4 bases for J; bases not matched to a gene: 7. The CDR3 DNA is TGTGCCAGCAGCTTACTACTAGCGGGAGCCGTATACGAGCAGTACTTC. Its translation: CASSLLLAGAVYEQYF. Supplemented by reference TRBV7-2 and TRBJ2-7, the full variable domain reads GAGVSQSPSNKVTEKGKDVELRCDPISGHTALYWYRQSLGQGLEFLIYFQGNSAPDKSGLPSDRFSAERTGGSVSTLTIQRTQQEDSAVYLCASSLLLAGAVYEQYFGPGTRLTVT.

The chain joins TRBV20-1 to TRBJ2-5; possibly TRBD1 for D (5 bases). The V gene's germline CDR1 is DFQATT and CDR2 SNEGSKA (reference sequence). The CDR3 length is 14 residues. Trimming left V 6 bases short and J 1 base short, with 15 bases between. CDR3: CSAGARSSQETQYF. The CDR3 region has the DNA TGCAGTGCAGGGGCCAGGAGCTCCCAAGAGACCCAGTACTTC.

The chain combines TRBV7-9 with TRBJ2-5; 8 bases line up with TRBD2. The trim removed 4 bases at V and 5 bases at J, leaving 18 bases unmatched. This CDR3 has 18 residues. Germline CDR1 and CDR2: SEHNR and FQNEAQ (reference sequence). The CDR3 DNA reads TGTGCCAGCAGCTCTACCCGACGGGGGGGGCCGGAGTGGGAGACCCAGTACTTC. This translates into CASSSTRRGGPEWETQYF.

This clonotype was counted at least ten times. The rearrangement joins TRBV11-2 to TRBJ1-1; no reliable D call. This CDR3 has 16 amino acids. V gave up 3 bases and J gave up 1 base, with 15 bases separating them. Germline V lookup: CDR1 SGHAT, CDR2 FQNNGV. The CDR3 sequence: CASSFFRQVANTEAFF. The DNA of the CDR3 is TGTGCCAGCAGCTTTTTTCGACAAGTGGCGAACACTGAAGCTTTCTTT.

The CDR3 is CASSGTGQDSPLHF. The CDR3, as DNA: TGTGCCAGCAGCGGAACGGGACAGGATTCACCCCTCCACTTT. The chain uses TRBV5-5 and TRBJ1-6; 8 bases map to TRBD1. Germline lookup yields CDR1 SGHKS and CDR2 YYEKEE (reference sequence). V trimming: 4 bases; J trimming: 8 bases; junction bases outside the gene matches: 5. This CDR3 comprises 14 residues. Complete variable domain (other parts from reference TRBV5-5 and TRBJ1-6): DAGVTQSPTHLIKTRGQQVTLRCSPISGHKSVSWYQQVLGQGPQFIFQYYEKEERGRGNFPDRFSARQFPNYSSELNVNALLLGDSALYLCASSGTGQDSPLHFGNGTRLTVT.

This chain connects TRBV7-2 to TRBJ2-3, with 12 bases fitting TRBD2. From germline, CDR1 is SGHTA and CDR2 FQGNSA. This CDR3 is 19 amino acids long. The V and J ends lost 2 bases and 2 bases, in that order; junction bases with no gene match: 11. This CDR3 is CASSLRAGGLAGLTDTQYF. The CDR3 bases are TGTGCCAGCAGCTTAAGAGCGGGAGGACTAGCGGGACTCACAGATACGCAGTATTTT.

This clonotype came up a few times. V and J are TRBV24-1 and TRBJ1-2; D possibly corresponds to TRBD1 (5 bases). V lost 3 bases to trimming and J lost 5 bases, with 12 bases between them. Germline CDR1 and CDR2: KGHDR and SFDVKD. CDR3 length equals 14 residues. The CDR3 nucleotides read TGTGCCACCAGTGATAGGGACCGGGAATATGGCTACACCTTC. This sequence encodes CATSDRDREYGYTF.

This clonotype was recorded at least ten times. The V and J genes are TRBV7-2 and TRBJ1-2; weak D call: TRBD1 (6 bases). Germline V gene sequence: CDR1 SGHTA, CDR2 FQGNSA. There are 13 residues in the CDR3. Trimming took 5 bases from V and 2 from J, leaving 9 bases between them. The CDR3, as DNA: TGTGCCAGCAGCGCCACAGGGAACTATGGCTACACCTTC. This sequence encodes CASSATGNYGYTF.

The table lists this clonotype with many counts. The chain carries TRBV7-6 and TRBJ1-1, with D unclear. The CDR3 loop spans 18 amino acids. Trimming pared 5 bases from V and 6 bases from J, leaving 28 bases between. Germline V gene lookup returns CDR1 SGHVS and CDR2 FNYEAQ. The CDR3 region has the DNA TGTGCCAGCAGCCCCGCAAGTACCCCGCCGCGGGATCGGGCTGAAGCTTTCTTT. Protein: CASSPASTPPRDRAEAFF.

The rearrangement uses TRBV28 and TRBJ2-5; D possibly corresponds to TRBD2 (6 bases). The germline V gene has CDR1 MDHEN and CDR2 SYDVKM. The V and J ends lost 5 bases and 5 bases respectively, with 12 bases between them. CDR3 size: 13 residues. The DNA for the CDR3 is TGTGCCAGCAGTCCTCCGGGACTGGAGACCCAGTACTTC. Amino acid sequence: CASSPPGLETQYF.

CDR3 DNA: TGTGCCAGCAGTCTCCTTTTGGGGGAGGGCGAGTTCTTC. Translating it yields CASSLLLGEGEFF. The gene calls are TRBV12-3 or TRBV12-4 and TRBJ2-1, with 7 bases identical to TRBD2. The CDR3 has 13 residues. J gave up 14 bases and V 5 bases, and 12 bases lay outside the gene matches.

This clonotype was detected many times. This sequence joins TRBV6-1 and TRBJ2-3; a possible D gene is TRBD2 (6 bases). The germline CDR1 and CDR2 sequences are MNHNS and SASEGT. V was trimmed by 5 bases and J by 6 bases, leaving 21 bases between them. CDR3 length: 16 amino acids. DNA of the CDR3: TGTGCCAGCAGTCCTCTTGAGGGAGGCGGGTGGGATACGCAGTATTTT. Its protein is CASSPLEGGGWDTQYF.

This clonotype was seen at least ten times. This chain's CDR3 is CASSMGDRVASGYTF. The CDR3 DNA sequence: TGTGCCAGTAGTATGGGCGACAGGGTGGCCTCTGGCTACACCTTC. This rearrangement joins TRBV19 to TRBJ1-2; 7 bases agree with TRBD1. Germline V gives CDR1 LNHDA, CDR2 SQIVND (reference sequence). Trimming at V came to 3 bases and at J to 7 bases, leaving 11 bases not matched to a gene. The CDR3 extends over 15 amino acids.

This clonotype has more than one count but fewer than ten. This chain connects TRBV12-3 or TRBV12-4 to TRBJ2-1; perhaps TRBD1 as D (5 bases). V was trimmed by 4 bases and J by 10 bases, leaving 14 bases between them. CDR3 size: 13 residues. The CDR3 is CASSSQGFLEQFF. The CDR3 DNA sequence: TGTGCCAGCAGTTCGCAGGGTTTTTTAGAGCAGTTCTTC.

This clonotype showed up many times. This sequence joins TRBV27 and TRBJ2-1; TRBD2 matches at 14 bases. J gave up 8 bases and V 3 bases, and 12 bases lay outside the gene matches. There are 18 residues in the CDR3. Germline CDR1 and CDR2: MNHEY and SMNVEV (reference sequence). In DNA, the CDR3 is TGTGCCAGCAGTTTCAGACTAGCGGGAGGGCCGATCAGCTATGAGCAGTTCTTC. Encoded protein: CASSFRLAGGPISYEQFF.

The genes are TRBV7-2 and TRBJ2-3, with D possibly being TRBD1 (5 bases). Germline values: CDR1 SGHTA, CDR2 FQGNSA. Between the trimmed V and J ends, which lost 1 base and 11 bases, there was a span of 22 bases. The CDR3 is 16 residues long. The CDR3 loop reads CASSLGGPNTHNMQYF. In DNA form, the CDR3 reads TGTGCCAGCAGCTTAGGGGGCCCCAACACCCATAATATGCAGTATTTT.

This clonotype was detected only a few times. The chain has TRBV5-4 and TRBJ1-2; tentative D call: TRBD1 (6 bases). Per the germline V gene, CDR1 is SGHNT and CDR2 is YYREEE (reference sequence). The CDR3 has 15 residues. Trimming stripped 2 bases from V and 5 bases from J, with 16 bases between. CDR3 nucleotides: TGTGCCAGCAGCTTACGTGTAGGGGGAGGATATGGCTACACCTTC. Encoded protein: CASSLRVGGGYGYTF.

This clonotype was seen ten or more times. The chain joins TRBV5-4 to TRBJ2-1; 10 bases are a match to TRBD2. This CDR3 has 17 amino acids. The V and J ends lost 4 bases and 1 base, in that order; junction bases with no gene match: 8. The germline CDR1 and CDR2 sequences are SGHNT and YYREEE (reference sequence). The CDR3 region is CASSRPTSGPSYNEQFF. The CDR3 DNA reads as TGTGCCAGCAGCCGACCGACTAGCGGGCCTTCCTACAATGAGCAGTTCTTC.